This T cell receptor (beta chain) was identified during a study of shared clonotypes between healthy human individuals. Study findings and constraints: The study found lower generation probabilities in non-shared clonotypes than in those shared by all four donors. Relative to memory subsets, naive subsets generally showed larger estimated richness.

In the source study's methods: Filtering was not the same, since immunoSEQ gave junction-only sequences without quality scores. Repertoires were generated with immunoSEQ multiplex PCR, while TCRdb's copy carries only in-frame clones and drops some. D and trimming were read from the DNA, whereas the V and J calls and clone size are those reported in that table. The top ten hold about 0.13% of the sample, which has more than 2,000,000 clones, roughly 92% seen once. This clone was recorded only once. Antigen: not known. The V gene end was trimmed by 1 base and the J gene end by 4 bases; junction bases not matched to a gene: 2. The length of the CDR3 is 14 residues. The germline gives CDR1 SGHTA, CDR2 FQGNSA. Adult Caucasians living in Nashville, Tennessee made up all of the donors.

The origin of this receptor is a man aged 18-30 years in good health. This chain uses TRBV7-2 with TRBJ2-7, with 9 bases identical to TRBD2. The source material was naive CD4+ T cells sorted from blood. Described subset: CD45RA+ positively selected. The CDR3: CASSLELAGYEQYF. The CDR3 region has the DNA TGTGCCAGCAGCTTAGAGCTAGCGGGATACGAGCAGTACTTC.